The 13 T cell receptor beta chains reported below all come from one sample, sequenced in a study of PD-1 blockade in classical Hodgkin lymphoma. Specified time point: cycle 4 day 1 (C4D1), after more than five weeks of nivolumab. All patients experienced relapse after autologous stem cell transplantation, and brentuximab vedotin exposure was variable. By magnetic negative selection, CD4+ T cells were purified from thawed PBMCs. Measured with immunoSEQ multiplex PCR; TCRdb has only the in-frame clones, and not every one. Of about 15,000 clones in the sample, roughly 79% were seen once. This specimen was CD4+ T cells from blood, taken before the fourth cycle of nivolumab. These receptor sequences come from a human donor with classical Hodgkin lymphoma.

The chain recombines TRBV6-1 with TRBJ2-3, with 12 bases aligning to TRBD2. CDR1 MNHNS and CDR2 SASEGT come from the germline V gene. CDR3 size: 20 residues. Trimming took 0 bases from V and 5 from J; bases not matched to a gene: 15. The CDR3 coding sequence is TGTGCCAGCAGTGAAGCGGGGGGACTAGCGGGTTTTTGGTCGGAAGATACGCAGTATTTT. It is translated as CASSEAGGLAGFWSEDTQYF.

The chain has TRBV6-6 and TRBJ1-4; D remains unclear. V shed 4 bases and J shed 8 bases, with 14 bases lying between them. The CDR3 has 14 residues. Germline CDR1 reads MNHNY; CDR2 reads SVGAGI (reference sequence). CDR3 DNA: TGTGCCAGCAGTTCTAGCCAGGTCCCCGAAAAACTGTTTTTT. This sequence encodes CASSSSQVPEKLFF.

The gene calls are TRBV29-1 and TRBJ1-2; no clear D. Trimming pared 3 bases from V and 3 bases from J, leaving 11 bases between. The length of the CDR3 is 13 residues. The V gene's germline CDR1 is SQVTM and CDR2 ANQGSEA. The CDR3 region has the DNA TGCAGCGTTGACACGAGGGTGGACTATGGCTACACCTTC. The encoded protein is CSVDTRVDYGYTF.

This sequence joins TRBV18 and TRBJ2-3; 9 nucleotides line up with TRBD1. Germline CDR1 KGHSH, CDR2 LQKENI. The CDR3 runs 17 residues. V shed 0 bases, J shed 3 bases, and the junction held 7 bases outside the gene matches. The CDR3 loop reads CASSPPQGAGVTDTQYF. DNA for the CDR3: TGTGCCAGCTCACCACCACAGGGGGCGGGAGTGACAGATACGCAGTATTTT.

The J gene is TRBJ2-1, the V gene TRBV15; TRBD2 matches at 11 bases. V trimming: 1 base; J trimming: 9 bases; junction bases outside the gene matches: 8. This CDR3 is 16 amino acids long. CDR1 is LNHNV, CDR2 YYDKDF, per germline (reference sequence). Here the CDR3 reads CATSRGGLAGGLEQFF. The CDR3 bases are TGTGCCACCAGCAGAGGAGGGCTAGCGGGAGGTCTTGAGCAGTTCTTC.

By share, this clone counts as medium-sized. This sequence joins TRBV4-1 and TRBJ1-3; TRBD1 agrees at 11 bases. V lost 5 bases and J lost 4; bases outside the gene matches: 7. The length of the CDR3 is 16 residues. Germline loops: CDR1 MGHRA, CDR2 YSYEKL. In DNA, the CDR3 is TGCGCCAGCAGCGTAGGACAGGGGGCAACAGGAAACACCATATATTTT. It specifies CASSVGQGATGNTIYF.

This clone was observed a single time. V is TRBV7-8 and J is TRBJ1-5, with D perhaps TRBD1 (6 bases). CDR1 and CDR2 (germline): SGHVS, FQNEAQ. The CDR3 has 14 amino acids. Trimming took off 1 base at V and 4 bases at J, with 8 bases between the two ends. This CDR3 is CASSLDRDNQPQHF. Here the CDR3 DNA reads TGTGCCAGCAGCTTAGACAGGGATAATCAGCCCCAGCATTTT.

V is TRBV29-1 and J is TRBJ1-5, with unresolved D. The CDR3 consists of 12 residues. Trimming shortened V by 2 bases and J by 8 bases, and 10 bases separated the two germline ends. CDR1 and CDR2 from the germline V gene are SQVTM and ANQGSEA. The CDR3 sequence is CSVEHGNEPQHF. DNA for the CDR3: TGCAGCGTTGAACACGGTAATGAGCCCCAGCATTTT.

The chain couples TRBV6-5 to TRBJ1-2, with a weak D call TRBD1 (6 bases). This CDR3 spans 15 amino acids. Germline values: CDR1 MNHEY, CDR2 SVGAGI. Trimming left V 4 bases short and J 2 bases short, with 14 bases between. CDR3 nucleotides: TGTGCCAGCAGTTCTCCCGGACAGACGAACTATGGCTACACCTTC. It encodes CASSSPGQTNYGYTF.

The chain couples TRBV5-4 to TRBJ1-1, with TRBD1 matching over 11 bases. In germline, CDR1 is SGHNT, CDR2 YYREEE (reference sequence). The CDR3 is made up of 16 amino acids. The trim removed 6 bases at V and 3 bases at J, leaving 10 bases unmatched. This CDR3 reads CASIMEGQGEDTEAFF. The CDR3 DNA follows: TGTGCCAGCATCATGGAGGGACAGGGGGAGGACACTGAAGCTTTCTTT.

The CDR3 sequence is CARGGGWYRARYGYTF. For the CDR3, the DNA is TGTGCCCGTGGAGGGGGCTGGTACAGGGCCCGCTATGGCTACACCTTC. The V and J genes are TRBV30 and TRBJ1-2; 7 nucleotides agree with TRBD1. J lost 4 bases, V lost 8 bases, and 19 bases had no gene match. The CDR3 has 16 amino acids. Germline CDR1 reads GTSNPN; CDR2 reads SVGIG (reference sequence).

This clone was recorded only once. The chain uses TRBV6-6 and TRBJ1-2; 8 bases agree with TRBD1. The V gene's germline CDR1 is MNHNY and CDR2 SVGAGI (reference sequence). The V segment lost 5 bases and the J segment 2 bases; nucleotides outside the gene matches: 7. The CDR3 loop spans 15 amino acids. CDR3 sequence (DNA): TGTGCCAGCAGTCCCGGGGACAGGAGAAACTATGGCTACACCTTC. Protein product: CASSPGDRRNYGYTF.

The V call is TRBV28, the J call TRBJ2-4; 7 positions agree with TRBD1. Per the germline V gene, CDR1 is MDHEN and CDR2 is SYDVKM. Unmatched junction bases numbered 6, after V lost 1 base and J lost 6 bases. The CDR3 is 15 residues long. CDR3 protein: CASSLLGGGGNIQYF. The CDR3 bases are TGTGCCAGCAGTTTATTAGGGGGCGGTGGAAACATTCAGTACTTC.